This T cell receptor (beta chain) was sequenced during a study of T cell repertoires in cytomegalovirus infection. Background on the study: Both CMV infection and a matching HLA type were indicated by public TCR beta signatures.

MiXCR was run by TCRdb on the reads, yielding one entry per CDR3 protein. The table has some 250,000 distinct CDR3 sequences, roughly 10% seen once; the top ten hold approximately 15%. Germline CDR1 and CDR2: SGHTA and FQGNSA. The CDR3 spans 14 residues. V lost 2 bases, J lost 5 bases, and 12 bases lay in between. Study results and limitations: The cumulative frequency of public TCR beta families distinguished individuals who carried CMV together with the relevant HLA. HLA-C-restricted, CMV-specific TCR beta clonotypes were dominant ex vivo.

In its sample, this clonotype was seen many times. The antigen is undetermined. Material: PBMCs. This receptor was obtained from a human donor in good health (CMV status not recorded). Some clones in this sample may be carry-over from other donors' samples. The chain combines TRBV7-2 with TRBJ1-1; D unclear. The CDR3 region is CASSLRTRETEAFF. The CDR3 DNA sequence: TGTGCCAGCAGCTTACGAACCCGAGAGACTGAAGCTTTCTTT.